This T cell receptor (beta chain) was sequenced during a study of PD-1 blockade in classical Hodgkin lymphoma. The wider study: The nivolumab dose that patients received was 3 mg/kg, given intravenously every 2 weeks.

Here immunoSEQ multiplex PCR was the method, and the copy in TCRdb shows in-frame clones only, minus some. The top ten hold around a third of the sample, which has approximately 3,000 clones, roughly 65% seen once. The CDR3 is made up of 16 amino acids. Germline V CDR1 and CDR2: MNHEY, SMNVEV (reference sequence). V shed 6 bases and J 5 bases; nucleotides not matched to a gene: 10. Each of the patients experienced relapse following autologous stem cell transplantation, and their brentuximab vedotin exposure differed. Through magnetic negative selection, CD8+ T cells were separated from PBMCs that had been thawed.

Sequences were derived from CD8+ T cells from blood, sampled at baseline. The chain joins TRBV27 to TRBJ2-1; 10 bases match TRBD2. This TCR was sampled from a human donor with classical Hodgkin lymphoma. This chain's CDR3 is CASSLMLAGEHNEQFF. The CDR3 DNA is TGTGCCAGCAGCTTAATGCTAGCGGGAGAGCACAATGAGCAGTTCTTC.